These 4 T cell receptor beta chains were all obtained from the same sample, sequenced in a study of blood T cell repertoires in COVID-19. TCRdb's copy holds only in-frame clones and misses some; the assay was immunoSEQ multiplex PCR. The sample includes around 230,000 clones, 75% to 90% of them seen just once. Source material: peripheral blood. Source of these receptors: a man aged 25 to 45 who had recovered from COVID-19.

The rearrangement uses TRBV5-6 and TRBJ2-7; D uncertain. Trimming left V 0 bases short and J 0 bases short, with 7 bases between. The CDR3 contains 14 residues. Germline V gene data show CDR1 as SGHDT and CDR2 as YYEEEE. The CDR3 protein is CASSLAENSYEQYF. In DNA, the CDR3 is TGTGCCAGCAGCTTGGCGGAGAACTCCTACGAGCAGTACTTC. Full variable domain (outside the CDR3, taken from reference TRBV5-6 and TRBJ2-7): DAGVTQSPTHLIKTRGQQVTLRCSPKSGHDTVSWYQQALGQGPQFIFQYYEEEERQRGNFPDRFSGHQFPNYSSELNVNALLLGDSALYLCASSLAENSYEQYFGPGTRLTVT.

The chain carries TRBV11-2 and TRBJ2-7, with 12 bases lining up with TRBD2. The length of the CDR3 is 18 residues. From germline, CDR1 is SGHAT and CDR2 FQNNGV. V shed 3 bases, J shed 2 bases, and the junction held 11 bases outside the gene matches. Written as DNA, the CDR3 is TGTGCCAGCAGCTTGACTAGCGGGGGCCTGGAGTCCCCCTACGAGCAGTACTTC. It is translated as CASSLTSGGLESPYEQYF.

The J gene is TRBJ2-2, the V gene TRBV11-2, with D tentatively TRBD2 (6 bases). CDR3 length: 17 residues. Trimming left V 5 bases short and J 2 bases short, with 18 bases between. The germline V gene encodes CDR1 SGHAT and CDR2 FQNNGV. The CDR3 loop is CASSPNLLAGNTGELFF. CDR3 bases: TGTGCCAGCAGCCCCAATCTGTTGGCGGGAAACACCGGGGAGCTGTTTTTT. The whole variable domain, remainder taken from reference TRBV11-2 and TRBJ2-2, is EAGVAQSPRYKIIEKRQSVAFWCNPISGHATLYWYQQILGQGPKLLIQFQNNGVVDDSQLPKDRFSAERLKGVDSTLKIQPAKLEDSAVYLCASSPNLLAGNTGELFFGEGSRLTVL.

The chain joins TRBV5-8 to TRBJ2-7; 7 bases are shared with TRBD2. Trimming at V came to 4 bases and at J to 3 bases, leaving 10 bases not matched to a gene. This CDR3 is built from 15 residues. Germline assignment: CDR1 SGHTS and CDR2 YDEGEE. CDR3 coding DNA: TGTGCCAGCAGCCCACTGGGGGGGGTGAGCTACGAGCAGTACTTC. It translates to CASSPLGGVSYEQYF.